This T cell receptor (beta chain) was found in a study of T cell responses to AZD1222 COVID-19 vaccine. The CDR3 covers 12 residues. Germline-derived CDR1 and CDR2 are MDHEN and SYDVKM. V was cut by 5 bases and J by 8 bases, with 9 bases left in between. Sequencing used immunoSEQ multiplex PCR; TCRdb keeps in-frame clones, though not all of them. The sample yields under 150,000 clones, 84% seen once. This clone was observed once. The input for sequencing was peripheral blood, taken 28 days after the second AZD1222 dose. V gene TRBV28 combines with J gene TRBJ1-4, with no clear D. This receptor was identified in an adult who received the AZD1222 COVID-19 vaccine. The CDR3 spells CASSPLREKLFF. As DNA, the CDR3 is TGTGCCAGCAGTCCGTTGAGGGAAAAACTGTTTTTT.